The clone carrying this TCR beta chain came up a few times. Its antigen remains unidentified. This sample includes further DNA sequences coding for the same CDR3. Every sorted population was more than 95% pure. The authors reverse transcribed all of the isolated RNA, so sequencing captured expressed TCRB transcripts. Repertoires were generated with immunoSEQ multiplex PCR, while TCRdb's copy carries only in-frame clones and drops some. The table lists about 930,000 clones, roughly a sixth of them singletons, with 0.023% in the top ten. The sample belongs to a study of beta chain features in type 1 diabetes. General observations from the study: Researchers report that Type 1 diabetes patients had moderately but significantly shorter TCRB CDR3s across all four CD4+ subsets.

This TCR came from a woman between 18 and 30 years old in good health. The sequencing sample was made of naive CD4+ T cells from blood.

This chain's CDR3 is CASSLSRETQYF. The CDR3 DNA is TGTGCCAGCAGCTTGTCTAGGGAGACCCAGTACTTC. The genes are TRBV7-9 and TRBJ2-5; D is unresolved. This CDR3 is built from 12 residues. V dropped 3 bases and J dropped 5 bases, with 7 bases sitting between them. The germline CDR1 and CDR2 sequences are SEHNR and FQNEAQ (reference sequence).